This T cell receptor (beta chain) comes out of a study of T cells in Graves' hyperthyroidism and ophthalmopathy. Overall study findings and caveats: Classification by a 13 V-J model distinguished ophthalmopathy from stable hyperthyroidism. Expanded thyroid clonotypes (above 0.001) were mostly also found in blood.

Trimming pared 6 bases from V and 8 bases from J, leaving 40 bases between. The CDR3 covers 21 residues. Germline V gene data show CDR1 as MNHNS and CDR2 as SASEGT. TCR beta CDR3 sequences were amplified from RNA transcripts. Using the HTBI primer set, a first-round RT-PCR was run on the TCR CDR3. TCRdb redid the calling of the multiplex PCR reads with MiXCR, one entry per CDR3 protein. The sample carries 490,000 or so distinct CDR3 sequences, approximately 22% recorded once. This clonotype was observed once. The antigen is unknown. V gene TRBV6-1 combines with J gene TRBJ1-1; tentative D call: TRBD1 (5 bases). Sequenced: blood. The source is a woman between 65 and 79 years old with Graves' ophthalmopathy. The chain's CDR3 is CASSQKAGASGRRGRGLEAFF. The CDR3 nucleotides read TGTGCCAGCAGCCAAAAGGCCGGGGCTTCTGGAAGACGGGGTCGGGGTTTGGAAGCTTTCTTT.